This entry lists 10 T cell receptor beta chains sequenced from one sample in a study of cytomegalovirus exposure and HLA in healthy donors. The method was immunoSEQ multiplex PCR; TCRdb's version includes in-frame clones alone and lacks a portion of them. The sample lists some 170,000 clones, 75% to 90% seen once, with around 2.4% in the top ten. The sequenced material came from PBMCs. The receptor source for this set is a woman aged 18-29 years in good health and CMV-seronegative.

The chain carries TRBV6-5 and TRBJ1-5; D remains ambiguous. Germline V lookup: CDR1 MNHEY, CDR2 SVGAGI. V lost 0 bases and J 5 bases, leaving 8 bases between the germline ends. CDR3 length: 14 residues. CDR3 amino acids: CASSYSIGDQPQHF. The CDR3 DNA sequence: TGTGCCAGCAGTTACTCGATAGGAGATCAGCCCCAGCATTTT.

The chain is built from TRBV27 and TRBJ1-4; no definite D call. Germline loops: CDR1 MNHEY, CDR2 SMNVEV (reference sequence). Deletions cut 5 bases from V and 1 base from J, with 17 bases between. CDR3 size: 17 residues. The CDR3 spells CASSPIDGVLTNEKLFF. DNA of the CDR3: TGTGCCAGCAGTCCTATCGACGGAGTGTTAACTAATGAAAAACTGTTTTTT.

The rearrangement links TRBV18 to TRBJ1-2; maybe TRBD1 (5 bases). CDR3 length: 14 amino acids. Germline CDR1 is KGHSH and CDR2 is LQKENI. V was shortened by 6 bases and J by 2 bases, with 13 bases between the two germline ends. This CDR3 is CASSPPGGNYGYTF. DNA for the CDR3: TGTGCCAGCTCCCCCCCCGGGGGGAACTATGGCTACACCTTC.

V and J are TRBV27 and TRBJ2-3; D uncertain. V was cut by 6 bases and J by 0 bases, with 19 bases left in between. CDR3 length: 17 residues. Germline values: CDR1 MNHEY, CDR2 SMNVEV (reference sequence). The chain's CDR3 is CASSHIIIILSTDTQYF. The CDR3 nucleotides read TGTGCCAGCAGCCACATTATCATAATCCTTAGCACAGATACGCAGTATTTT.

The V call is TRBV18, the J call TRBJ1-5; D is ambiguous. This CDR3 spans 14 amino acids. Germline lookup yields CDR1 KGHSH and CDR2 LQKENI. V gave up 3 bases and J gave up 2 bases, with 8 bases separating them. DNA for the CDR3: TGTGCCAGCTCACCGTCTTCCGGCAATCAGCCCCAGCATTTT. Translating gives CASSPSSGNQPQHF.

V is TRBV14 and J is TRBJ2-5, with 10 bases that match TRBD2. This CDR3 has 15 amino acids. The ends lost 6 bases at V and 1 base at J; junction bases unmatched: 5. CDR1 and CDR2 (germline): SGHDN, FVKESK. Here the CDR3 reads CASRGTSASQETQYF. The CDR3 bases are TGTGCCAGCAGGGGGACTAGCGCCTCCCAAGAGACCCAGTACTTC.

This clone turned up a few times. This chain connects TRBV5-4 to TRBJ2-1, with TRBD2 identical over 10 bases. The germline V gene encodes CDR1 SGHNT and CDR2 YYREEE (reference sequence). Germline trimming cut 3 bases from V and 7 bases from J; bases unmatched to any gene: 10. The CDR3 is 16 residues long. The CDR3 loop is CASSSAASGSRNEQFF. In DNA form, the CDR3 reads TGTGCCAGCAGCTCTGCGGCTAGCGGGAGTCGGAATGAGCAGTTCTTC.

The chain couples TRBV9 to TRBJ2-5; 8 nucleotides match TRBD1. Germline CDR1 SGDLS, CDR2 YYNGEE. There are 19 residues in the CDR3. V dropped 0 bases and J dropped 2; count of bases not matched to a gene: 15. CDR3 in amino acids: CASSVEGQGASGYQETQYF. In DNA, the CDR3 is TGTGCCAGCAGCGTAGAGGGGCAGGGGGCGTCCGGCTATCAAGAGACCCAGTACTTC.

This chain connects TRBV18 to TRBJ2-7, with a possible D match to TRBD2 (6 bases). The CDR3 has 15 amino acids. Per germline, CDR1 KGHSH and CDR2 LQKENI. Deletions cut 3 bases from V and 3 bases from J, with 15 bases between. CDR3 amino acids: CASSPELGSGYEQYF. Here the CDR3 DNA reads TGTGCCAGCTCACCCGAGCTGGGTAGCGGCTACGAGCAGTACTTC.

The V and J genes are TRBV10-2 and TRBJ2-2; no reliable D call. The germline V gene encodes CDR1 WSHSY and CDR2 SAAADI. The germline V and J ends were trimmed by 2 bases and 0 bases, with 7 bases remaining between them. The CDR3 sequence is 15 residues long. The CDR3 sequence is CASSEAVANTGELFF. Written as DNA, the CDR3 is TGCGCCAGCAGTGAGGCAGTCGCGAACACCGGGGAGCTGTTTTTT.